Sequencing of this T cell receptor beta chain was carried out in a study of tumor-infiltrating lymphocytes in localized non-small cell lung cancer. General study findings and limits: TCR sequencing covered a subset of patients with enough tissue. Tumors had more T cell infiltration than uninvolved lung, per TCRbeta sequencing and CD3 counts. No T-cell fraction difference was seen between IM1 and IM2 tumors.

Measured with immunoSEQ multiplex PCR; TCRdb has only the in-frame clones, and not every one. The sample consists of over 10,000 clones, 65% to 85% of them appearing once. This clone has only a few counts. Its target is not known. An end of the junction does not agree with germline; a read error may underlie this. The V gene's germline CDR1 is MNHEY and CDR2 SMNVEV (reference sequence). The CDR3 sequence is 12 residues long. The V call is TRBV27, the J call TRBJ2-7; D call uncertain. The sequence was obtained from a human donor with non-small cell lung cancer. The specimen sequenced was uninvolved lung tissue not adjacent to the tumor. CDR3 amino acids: CASSLRTARRDF. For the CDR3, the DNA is TGTGCCAGCAGTCTCCGGACCGCCCGTAGGGACTTC.